This is a list of T cell receptor beta chains from one sample in a study of response to subunit inactivated influenza vaccine. Using its own MiXCR run on the RT-PCR reads, TCRdb lists one record per CDR3 protein. Of around 710,000 distinct CDR3 sequences listed, more than 11% are singletons. Sequencing was performed on PBMCs from blood, taken approximately 15 days before vaccination. The receptor set was obtained from a man aged 50 to 60 who received an inactivated influenza vaccine. Both conserved end residues are part of each CDR3. The order of the fields is J gene, V gene, CDR3 protein.

TRBJ2-7,TRBV29-1,CSAGIGQGYEQYF
TRBJ2-2,TRBV3-1,CASSQEVGLAGGRNTGELFF
TRBJ1-4,TRBV20-1,CSAPTGGSNEKLFF
TRBJ2-3,TRBV5-1,CASSFSGRVTDTQYF
TRBJ1-5,TRBV6-5,CASSYSSGSNQPQHF
TRBJ2-7,TRBV9,CASSLTGDVEQYF
TRBJ2-2,TRBV29-1,CSVEGRRQGNTGELFF
TRBJ2-4,TRBV12-3/TRBV12-4,CASSPGEGPGNIQYF
TRBJ1-2,TRBV4-1,CASSQDPPGGLANYGYTF
TRBJ2-3,TRBV11-2,CASSSPRALDTQYF
TRBJ2-5,TRBV20-1,CSARIPQETQYF
TRBJ2-5,TRBV6-1,CASPGEETQYF
TRBJ1-3,TRBV20-1,CSARKTDSGSSGNTIYF
TRBJ2-3,TRBV20-1,CSAKLTSGYTDTQYF
TRBJ2-5,TRBV7-2,CASSLFWTGTRQETQYF
TRBJ1-1,TRBV11-2,CASSLSGGALNAFF
TRBJ2-5,TRBV12-3/TRBV12-4,CASSPQDGRQETQYF
TRBJ2-1,TRBV7-6,CASSLVGTGGQSSYNEQFF
TRBJ2-5,TRBV20-1,CSTRGETQYF
TRBJ1-2,TRBV12-3/TRBV12-4,CASSSFGTLGYTF
TRBJ1-4,TRBV15,CATSRAEGKLFF
TRBJ2-7,TRBV15,CATSRGTYYEQYF
TRBJ2-5,TRBV27,CASSSPQGETQYF
TRBJ2-2,TRBV12-3/TRBV12-4,CASSPGTGTGTRELFF
TRBJ2-7,TRBV30,CAWSVAVEPYEQYF
TRBJ2-1,TRBV7-9,CASSLLASSYNEQFF
TRBJ1-3,TRBV29-1,CSVEATPGQGAGNTIYF
TRBJ1-1,TRBV20-1,CSARPTGIVTEAFF
TRBJ2-7,TRBV10-3,CAISESVLAGSPYEQYF
TRBJ1-1,TRBV10-3,CAISEGRAISAEAFF
TRBJ2-7,TRBV6-2/TRBV6-3,CASSYPLRQGRFSYEQYF
TRBJ2-2,TRBV6-2/TRBV6-3,CASRKGLGELFF
TRBJ1-1,TRBV10-3,CAIHYSGVGDTEAFF